This record covers a single TCR beta chain. The data are from a study of T cells of healthy individuals. The germline V gene encodes CDR1 MDHEN and CDR2 SYDVKM. After removal of 8 bases from V and 7 bases from J, the junction contained 3 bases not matched to a gene. CDR3 length equals 11 residues. TCRdb independently ran MiXCR on the 5' RACE reads; one entry per CDR3 protein. The table records roughly 87,000 distinct CDR3 sequences, 17% of them present only once. The chain is built from TRBV28 and TRBJ2-7; 9 nucleotides align to TRBD2. This TCR came from a human donor in good health. The CDR3 is CASQRGVEQYF. The DNA for the CDR3 is TGTGCCAGCCAGCGGGGGGTTGAGCAGTACTTC.